Listed below are T cell receptor beta chains from one sample, sequenced in a study of breast tumors, draining lymph nodes, adjacent tissues. Each CDR3 protein is one row after TCRdb ran MiXCR on the multiplex PCR reads. Here the sample spans a few hundred thousand distinct CDR3 sequences, less than 45% being singletons. The sample consisted of axillary lymph node tissue. Receptors were obtained from a female donor with breast cancer. Some clones in this sample may be carry-over from other donors' samples. CDR3s include the opening cysteine and the closing phenylalanine or tryptophan. Sizes are listed as once, few, many or a size class.

J	size	V	CDR3
TRBJ2-2	many	TRBV24-1	CATSDLTGGPGTGELFF
TRBJ2-1	few	TRBV5-5	CASSLEAGGIYEQFF
TRBJ2-1	many	TRBV7-7	CASSVDRSSYNEQFF
TRBJ2-1	many	TRBV20-1	CSARVTSGGAGDEQFF
TRBJ2-1	many	TRBV7-2	CASSLASDRNEQFF
TRBJ2-1	many	TRBV30	CAWSSGNEQFF
TRBJ1-2	many	TRBV7-6	CASSLEGQGVGYTF
TRBJ1-2	few	TRBV18	CASSQNAEPYGYTF
TRBJ2-5	many	TRBV12-3/TRBV12-4	CASSHRTSGGPTQYF
TRBJ1-3	many	TRBV10-3	CAISTGQGFGNTIYF
TRBJ1-4	many	TRBV15	CATSWQGGRPEKLFF
TRBJ1-4	many	TRBV14	CASSQRTGSAEKLFF
TRBJ2-2	many	TRBV20-1	CSARATGSNGELFF
TRBJ2-7	many	TRBV6-6	CASRTSGGSYEQYF
TRBJ2-7	many	TRBV20-1	CSASRLAFDGEQYF
TRBJ2-1	many	TRBV20-1	CSARDPSANEQFF
TRBJ1-2	many	TRBV12-3/TRBV12-4	CASSLSGGLGYTF